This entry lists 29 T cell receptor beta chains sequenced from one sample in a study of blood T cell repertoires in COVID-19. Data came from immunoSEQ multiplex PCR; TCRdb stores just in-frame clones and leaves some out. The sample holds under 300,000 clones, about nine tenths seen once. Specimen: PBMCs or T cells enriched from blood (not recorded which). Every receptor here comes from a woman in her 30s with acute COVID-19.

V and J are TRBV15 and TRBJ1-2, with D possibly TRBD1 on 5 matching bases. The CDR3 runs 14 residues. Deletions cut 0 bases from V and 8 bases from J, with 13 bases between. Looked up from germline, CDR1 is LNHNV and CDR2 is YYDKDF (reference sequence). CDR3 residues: CATSRDRQGGGYTF. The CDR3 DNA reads TGTGCCACCAGCAGAGATCGTCAGGGAGGCGGCTACACCTTC.

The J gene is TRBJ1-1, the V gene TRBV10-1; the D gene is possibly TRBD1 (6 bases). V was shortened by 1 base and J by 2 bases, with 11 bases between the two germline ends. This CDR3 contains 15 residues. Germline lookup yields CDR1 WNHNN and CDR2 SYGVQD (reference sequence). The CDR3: CASSEFGTRNTEAFF. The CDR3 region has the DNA TGCGCCAGCAGTGAGTTTGGGACACGAAACACTGAAGCTTTCTTT.

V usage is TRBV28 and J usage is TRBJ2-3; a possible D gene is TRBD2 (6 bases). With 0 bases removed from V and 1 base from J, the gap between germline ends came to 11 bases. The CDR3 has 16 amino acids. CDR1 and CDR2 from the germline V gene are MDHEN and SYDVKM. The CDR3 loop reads CASSLWGGGRTDTQYF. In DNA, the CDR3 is TGTGCCAGCAGTTTATGGGGGGGAGGACGCACAGATACGCAGTATTTT.

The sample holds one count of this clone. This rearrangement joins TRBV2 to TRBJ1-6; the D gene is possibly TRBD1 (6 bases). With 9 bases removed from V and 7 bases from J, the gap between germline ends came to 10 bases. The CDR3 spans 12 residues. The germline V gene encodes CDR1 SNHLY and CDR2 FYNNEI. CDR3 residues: CARQGPNSPLHF. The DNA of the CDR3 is TGTGCCAGACAGGGTCCGAATTCACCCCTCCACTTT.

The CDR3 nucleotides read TGTGCCTGGAGTGCACAGGGGAATTCACCCCTCCACTTT. It specifies CAWSAQGNSPLHF. The chain couples TRBV30 to TRBJ1-6; 7 bases are shared with TRBD1. The germline V gene encodes CDR1 GTSNPN and CDR2 SVGIG (reference sequence). With V trimmed by 1 base and J by 7 bases, 1 base remained unmatched. The CDR3 covers 13 residues.

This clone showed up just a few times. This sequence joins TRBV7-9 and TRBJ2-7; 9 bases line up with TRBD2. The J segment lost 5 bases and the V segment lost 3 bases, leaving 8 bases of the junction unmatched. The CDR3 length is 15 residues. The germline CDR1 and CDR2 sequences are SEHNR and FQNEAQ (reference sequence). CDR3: CASSFLAGRVDEQYF. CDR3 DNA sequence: TGTGCCAGCAGCTTCCTAGCGGGAAGGGTCGACGAGCAGTACTTC.

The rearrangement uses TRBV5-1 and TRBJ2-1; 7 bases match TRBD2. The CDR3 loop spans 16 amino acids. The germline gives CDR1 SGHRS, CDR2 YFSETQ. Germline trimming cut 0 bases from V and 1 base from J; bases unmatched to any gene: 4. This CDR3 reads CASSLGLALSYNEQFF. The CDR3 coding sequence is TGCGCCAGCAGCTTGGGACTAGCCCTATCCTACAATGAGCAGTTCTTC. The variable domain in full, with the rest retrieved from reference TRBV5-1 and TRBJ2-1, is KAGVTQTPRYLIKTRGQQVTLSCSPISGHRSVSWYQQTPGQGLQFLFEYFSETQRNKGNFPGRFSGRQFSNSRSEMNVSTLELGDSALYLCASSLGLALSYNEQFFGPGTRLTVL.

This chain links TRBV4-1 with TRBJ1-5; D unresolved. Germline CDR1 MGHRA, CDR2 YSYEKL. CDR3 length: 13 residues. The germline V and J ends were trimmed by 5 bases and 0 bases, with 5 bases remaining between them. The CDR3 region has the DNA TGCGCCAGCAGCTTACATAGCAATCAGCCCCAGCATTTT. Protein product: CASSLHSNQPQHF.

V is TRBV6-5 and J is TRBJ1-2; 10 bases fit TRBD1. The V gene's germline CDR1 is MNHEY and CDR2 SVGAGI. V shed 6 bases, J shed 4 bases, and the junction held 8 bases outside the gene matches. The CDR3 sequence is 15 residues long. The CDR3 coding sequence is TGTGCCAGCAGCCCCGGGACAGGGGAAATCTATGGCTACACCTTC. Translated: CASSPGTGEIYGYTF.

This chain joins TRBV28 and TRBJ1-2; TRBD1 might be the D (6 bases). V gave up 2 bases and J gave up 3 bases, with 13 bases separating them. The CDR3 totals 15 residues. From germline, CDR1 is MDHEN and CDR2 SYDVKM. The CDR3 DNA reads TGTGCCAGCAGTTTACCCACAGGGCCTTACTATGGCTACACCTTC. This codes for CASSLPTGPYYGYTF.

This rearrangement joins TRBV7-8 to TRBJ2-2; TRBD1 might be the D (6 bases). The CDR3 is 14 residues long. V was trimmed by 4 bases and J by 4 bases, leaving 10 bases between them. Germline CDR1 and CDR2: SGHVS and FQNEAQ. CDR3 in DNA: TGTGCCAGCAGCTCCCGGACAGCCACCGGGGAGCTGTTTTTT. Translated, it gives CASSSRTATGELFF.

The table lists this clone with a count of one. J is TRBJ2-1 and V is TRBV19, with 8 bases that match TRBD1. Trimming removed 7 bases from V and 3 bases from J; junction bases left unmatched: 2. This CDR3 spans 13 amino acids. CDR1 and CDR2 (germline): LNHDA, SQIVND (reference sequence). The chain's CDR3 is CASKDRDYNEQFF. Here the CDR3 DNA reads TGTGCCAGTAAGGACAGGGACTACAATGAGCAGTTCTTC.

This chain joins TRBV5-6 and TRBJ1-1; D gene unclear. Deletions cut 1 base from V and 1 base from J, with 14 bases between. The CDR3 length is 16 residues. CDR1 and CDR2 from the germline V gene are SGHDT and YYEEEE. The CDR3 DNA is TGTGCCAGCAGCTTGCGACTCTTAGGTAGGAACACTGAAGCTTTCTTT. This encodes CASSLRLLGRNTEAFF.

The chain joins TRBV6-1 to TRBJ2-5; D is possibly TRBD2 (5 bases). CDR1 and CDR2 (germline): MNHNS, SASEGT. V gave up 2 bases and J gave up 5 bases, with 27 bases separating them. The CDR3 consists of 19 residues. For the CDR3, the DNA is TGTGCCAGCAGTGAAAGAGGGTTTTCGGCGACCTTGGTTAAGGAGACCCAGTACTTC. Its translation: CASSERGFSATLVKETQYF.

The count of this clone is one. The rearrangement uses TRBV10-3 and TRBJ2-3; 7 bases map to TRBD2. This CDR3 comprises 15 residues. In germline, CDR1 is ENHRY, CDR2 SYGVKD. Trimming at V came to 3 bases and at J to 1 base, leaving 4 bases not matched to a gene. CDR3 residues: CAISDWGGGTDTQYF. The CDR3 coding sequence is TGTGCCATCAGTGATTGGGGGGGAGGCACAGATACGCAGTATTTT.

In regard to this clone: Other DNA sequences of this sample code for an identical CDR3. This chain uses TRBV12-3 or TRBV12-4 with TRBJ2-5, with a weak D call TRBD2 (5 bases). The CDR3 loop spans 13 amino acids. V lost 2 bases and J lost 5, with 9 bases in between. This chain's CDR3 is CASSLRGRETQYF. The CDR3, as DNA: TGTGCCAGCAGTTTACGGGGAAGGGAGACCCAGTACTTC.

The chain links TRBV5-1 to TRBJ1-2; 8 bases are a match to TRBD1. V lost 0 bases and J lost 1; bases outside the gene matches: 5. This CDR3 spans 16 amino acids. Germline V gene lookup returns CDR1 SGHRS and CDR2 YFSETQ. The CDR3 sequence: CASSLVSGQGNYGYTF. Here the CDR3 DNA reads TGCGCCAGCAGCTTGGTCTCCGGACAGGGTAACTATGGCTACACCTTC.

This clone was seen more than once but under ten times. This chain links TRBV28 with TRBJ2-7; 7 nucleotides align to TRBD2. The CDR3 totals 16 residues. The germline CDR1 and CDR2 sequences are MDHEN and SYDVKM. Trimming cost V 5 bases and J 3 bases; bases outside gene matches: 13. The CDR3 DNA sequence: TGTGCCAGCAGTCGACCTCCGAGCGGGGATTACTACGAGCAGTACTTC. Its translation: CASSRPPSGDYYEQYF.

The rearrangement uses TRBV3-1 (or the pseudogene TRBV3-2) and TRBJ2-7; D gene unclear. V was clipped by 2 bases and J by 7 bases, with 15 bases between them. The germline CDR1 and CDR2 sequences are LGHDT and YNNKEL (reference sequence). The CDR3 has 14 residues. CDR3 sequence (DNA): TGTGCCAGCAGCCAATTCACCTCCCCCCGGGAGCAGTACTTC. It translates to CASSQFTSPREQYF.

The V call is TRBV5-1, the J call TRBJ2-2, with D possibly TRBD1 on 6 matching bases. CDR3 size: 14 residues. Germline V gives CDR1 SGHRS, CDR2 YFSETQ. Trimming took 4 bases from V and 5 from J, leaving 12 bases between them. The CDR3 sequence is CASSKGQMTGELFF. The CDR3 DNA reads TGCGCCAGCAGCAAAGGACAGATGACCGGGGAGCTGTTTTTT.

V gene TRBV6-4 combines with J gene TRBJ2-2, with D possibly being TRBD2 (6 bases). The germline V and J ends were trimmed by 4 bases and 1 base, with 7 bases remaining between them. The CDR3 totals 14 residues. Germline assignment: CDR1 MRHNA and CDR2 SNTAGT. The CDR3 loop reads CASSVGRNTGELFF. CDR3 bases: TGTGCCAGCAGTGTCGGGAGGAACACCGGGGAGCTGTTTTTT.

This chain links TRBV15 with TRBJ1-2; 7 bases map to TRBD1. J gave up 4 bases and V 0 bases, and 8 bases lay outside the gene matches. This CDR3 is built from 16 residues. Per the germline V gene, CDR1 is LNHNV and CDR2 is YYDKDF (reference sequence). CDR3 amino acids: CATSRDGTVSGYGYTF. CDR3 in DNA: TGTGCCACCAGCAGAGATGGGACAGTCTCTGGCTATGGCTACACCTTC.

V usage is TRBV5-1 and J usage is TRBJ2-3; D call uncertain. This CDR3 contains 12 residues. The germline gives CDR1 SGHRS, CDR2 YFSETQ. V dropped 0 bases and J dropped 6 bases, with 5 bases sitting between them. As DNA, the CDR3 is TGCGCCAGCAGCTTGGATCAGGATACGCAGTATTTT. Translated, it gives CASSLDQDTQYF.

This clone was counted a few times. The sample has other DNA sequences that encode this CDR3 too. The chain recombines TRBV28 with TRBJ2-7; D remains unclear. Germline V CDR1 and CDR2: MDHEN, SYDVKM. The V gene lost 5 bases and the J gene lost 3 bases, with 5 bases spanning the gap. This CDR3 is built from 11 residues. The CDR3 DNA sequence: TGTGCCAGCAGTAATTACTACGAGCAGTACTTC. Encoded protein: CASSNYYEQYF.

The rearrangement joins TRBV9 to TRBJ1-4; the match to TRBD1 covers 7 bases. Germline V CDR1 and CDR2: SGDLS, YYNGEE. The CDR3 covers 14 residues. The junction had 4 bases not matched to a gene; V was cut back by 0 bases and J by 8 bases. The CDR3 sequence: CASSVGGTAEKLFF. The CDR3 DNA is TGTGCCAGCAGCGTAGGGGGGACAGCAGAAAAACTGTTTTTT.

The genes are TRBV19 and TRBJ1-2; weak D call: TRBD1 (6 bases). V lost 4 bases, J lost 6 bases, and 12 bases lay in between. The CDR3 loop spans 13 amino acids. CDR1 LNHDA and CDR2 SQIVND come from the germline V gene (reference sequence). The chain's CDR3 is CASSRGPPDGYTF. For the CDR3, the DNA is TGTGCCAGTAGTAGGGGGCCTCCGGATGGCTACACCTTC.

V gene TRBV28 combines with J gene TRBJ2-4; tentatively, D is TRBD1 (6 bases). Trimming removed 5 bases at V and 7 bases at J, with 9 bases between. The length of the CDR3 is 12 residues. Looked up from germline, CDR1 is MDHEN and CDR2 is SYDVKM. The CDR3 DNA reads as TGTGCCAGCAGTCCCGACAGGAACATTCAGTACTTC. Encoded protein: CASSPDRNIQYF.

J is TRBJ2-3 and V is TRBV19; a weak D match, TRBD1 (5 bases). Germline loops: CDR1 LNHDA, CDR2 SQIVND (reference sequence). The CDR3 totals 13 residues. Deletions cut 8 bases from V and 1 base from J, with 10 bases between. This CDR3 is CASSFRGTDTQYF. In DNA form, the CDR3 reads TGTGCCAGTTCATTCAGGGGCACAGATACGCAGTATTTT.

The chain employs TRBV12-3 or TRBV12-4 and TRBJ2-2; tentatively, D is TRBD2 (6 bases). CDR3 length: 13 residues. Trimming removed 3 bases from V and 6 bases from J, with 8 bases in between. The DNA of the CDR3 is TGTGCCAGCAGTTTCGGCGGGGCCGGGGAGCTGTTTTTT. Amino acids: CASSFGGAGELFF.